The clone carrying this T cell receptor beta chain was recorded many times. This sample was included in a study of regulatory T cells in long-lasting Graves disease. Assembly of TCR beta libraries relied on iRepertoire HTBI primers together with Arm-PCR of CDR3 regions. TCRdb itself ran the multiplex PCR reads through MiXCR, one entry per CDR3 protein. The sample consists of some 460,000 distinct CDR3 sequences, roughly 17% of them appearing once. Germline lookup yields CDR1 SGHVS and CDR2 FQNEAQ. This CDR3 has 14 amino acids. Trimming at V came to 5 bases and at J to 2 bases, leaving 4 bases not matched to a gene. As to time point: newly diagnosed GD, antithyroid drugs for less than 3 months. The TCR library was prepared using RNA isolated from PBMCs. Another study also made use of these data, one on T cells in Graves' hyperthyroidism and ophthalmopathy. That study reports: Ophthalmopathy stood apart from stable hyperthyroidism in a 13 V-J model.

This TCR came from a man between 40 and 49 years old with Graves disease. The specimen was peripheral blood mononuclear cells (PBMCs), collected at new diagnosis, from a patient treated with antithyroid drugs. V and J are TRBV7-8 and TRBJ2-7; 9 bases are shared with TRBD1. The CDR3 DNA is TGTGCCAGCAGCACGGGACAGGGCACCTACGAGCAGTACTTC. This codes for CASSTGQGTYEQYF. Based on the CDR3 plus reference TRBV7-8 and TRBJ2-7, the full variable domain is GAGVSQSPRYKVAKRGQDVALRCDPISGHVSLFWYQQALGQGPEFLTYFQNEAQLDKSGLPSDRFFAERPEGSVSTLKIQRTQQEDSAVYLCASSTGQGTYEQYFGPGTRLTVT.